This T cell receptor beta chain was observed in a study of control samples from healthy donors and cancer patients. Assay: immunoSEQ multiplex PCR; the TCRdb copy retains only in-frame clones and omits some. The table shows approximately 150,000 clones, with about 95% occurring only once. The origin of this receptor is a man in his sixties with colorectal cancer. The sample consisted of PBMCs.

The CDR3 reads CASIRGEAFF. For the CDR3, the DNA is TGTGCCAGCATCAGGGGTGAAGCTTTCTTT. This sequence joins TRBV2 and TRBJ1-1; a weak D match, TRBD1 (6 bases). Germline loops: CDR1 SNHLY, CDR2 FYNNEI. Trimming stripped 7 bases from V and 7 bases from J, with 7 bases between. This CDR3 contains 10 residues.